This TCR beta chain was sequenced during a study of blood T cell repertoires in COVID-19. Study as a whole: The United States, Italy and Spain supplied acute and convalescent COVID-19 samples. In each case, the material was cDNA or gDNA derived from T cells, B-cell-depleted T cells, or PBMCs.

In the source study's methods: Scientists estimated how many nucleated cells there were by amplifying reference gene primers. Generated by immunoSEQ multiplex PCR, the TCRdb table keeps only in-frame clones and is missing some. V and J calls and clone size follow that table, whereas D and trimming were derived from the DNA. In the table there are some 140,000 clones, about 80% of which are singletons. The receptor comes from a woman aged 55-75 years with acute or convalescent COVID-19. Sequencing was performed on peripheral blood.

This CDR3 reads CASSSSLRGGEQYF. In DNA form, the CDR3 reads TGTGCCAGCAGTTCCAGCCTTCGGGGAGGCGAGCAGTACTTC. The rearrangement uses TRBV6-5 and TRBJ2-7, with a tentative D call TRBD2 (6 bases). Trimming stripped 4 bases from V and 6 bases from J, with 16 bases between. From germline, CDR1 is MNHEY and CDR2 SVGAGI. CDR3 length equals 14 residues.